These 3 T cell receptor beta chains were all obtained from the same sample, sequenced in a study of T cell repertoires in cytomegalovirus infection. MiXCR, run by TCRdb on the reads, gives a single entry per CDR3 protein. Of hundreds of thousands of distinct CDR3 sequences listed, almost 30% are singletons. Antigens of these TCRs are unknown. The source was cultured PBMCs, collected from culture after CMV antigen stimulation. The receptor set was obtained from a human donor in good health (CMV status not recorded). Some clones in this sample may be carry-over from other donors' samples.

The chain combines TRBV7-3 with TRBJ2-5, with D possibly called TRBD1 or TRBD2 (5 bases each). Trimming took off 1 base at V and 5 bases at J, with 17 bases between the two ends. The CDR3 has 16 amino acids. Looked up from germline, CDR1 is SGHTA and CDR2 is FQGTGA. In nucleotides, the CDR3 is TGTGCCAGCAGCTTAAACCCGGGGCTGCCGTGGGAGACCCAGTACTTC. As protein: CASSLNPGLPWETQYF.

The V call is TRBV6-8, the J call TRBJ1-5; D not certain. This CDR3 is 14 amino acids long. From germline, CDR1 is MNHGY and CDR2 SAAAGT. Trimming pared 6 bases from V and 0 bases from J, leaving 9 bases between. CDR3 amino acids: CASRATASNQPQHF. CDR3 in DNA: TGTGCCAGCAGGGCCACAGCTAGCAATCAGCCCCAGCATTTT.

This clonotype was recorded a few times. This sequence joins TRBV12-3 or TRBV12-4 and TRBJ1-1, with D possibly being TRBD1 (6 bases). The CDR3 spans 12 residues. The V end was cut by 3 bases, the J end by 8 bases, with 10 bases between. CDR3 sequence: CASSLGAREAFF. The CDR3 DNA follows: TGTGCCAGCAGTTTGGGGGCCAGGGAAGCTTTCTTT.